This T cell receptor beta chain was retrieved from a study of human thymus T cells. Germline CDR1 MNHEY, CDR2 SMNVEV (reference sequence). The length of the CDR3 is 13 residues. V lost 3 bases and J 6 bases, leaving 10 bases between the germline ends. Notes on this clone: The antigen remains undetermined.

It was from resections taken during corrective heart surgery that the thymus tissue came. Method: immunoSEQ multiplex PCR; TCRdb's copy keeps in-frame clones and lacks some. The repertoire includes more than 70,000 clones, about 96% of them detected once, and 0.025% to 0.04% sits in the top ten. Findings of the study overall: Unrelated individuals were reported by related research to share highly overlapping thymic repertoires.

The genes are TRBV27 and TRBJ2-3; D is perhaps TRBD1 (5 bases). This sequence originates from a boy in the first two years of life with a congenital heart defect but otherwise immunologically healthy. Material: thymus tissue. DNA for the CDR3: TGTGCCAGCAGTTTCCAGGCAGGGGATACGCAGTATTTT. Translated: CASSFQAGDTQYF.